This T cell receptor beta chain is drawn from a study of CD8 T cells in ankylosing spondylitis. Study-level findings and limits: Ankylosing spondylitis blood appeared to carry a characteristic TCR beta motif of several highly homologous variants.

This clonotype was detected once. Antigen specificity is unknown. TCRdb used MiXCR to reprocess the 5' RACE reads, holding one entry per CDR3 protein. The sample comprises approximately 400,000 distinct CDR3 sequences, under 20% of which are singletons, and approximately 0.93% rests with the top ten. The germline gives CDR1 SQVTM, CDR2 ANQGSEA. This CDR3 contains 13 residues. Between the trimmed V and J ends, which lost 7 bases and 0 bases, there was a span of 10 bases. The chain combines TRBV29-1 with TRBJ1-3; the D gene is possibly TRBD1 (5 bases). This receptor was taken from a male donor with ankylosing spondylitis. Sequenced sample: blood, either unsorted or a sorted T cell fraction (not recorded which). CDR3 region: CSAATDSGNTIYF. DNA of the CDR3: TGCAGCGCCGCGACAGACTCTGGAAACACCATATATTTT.